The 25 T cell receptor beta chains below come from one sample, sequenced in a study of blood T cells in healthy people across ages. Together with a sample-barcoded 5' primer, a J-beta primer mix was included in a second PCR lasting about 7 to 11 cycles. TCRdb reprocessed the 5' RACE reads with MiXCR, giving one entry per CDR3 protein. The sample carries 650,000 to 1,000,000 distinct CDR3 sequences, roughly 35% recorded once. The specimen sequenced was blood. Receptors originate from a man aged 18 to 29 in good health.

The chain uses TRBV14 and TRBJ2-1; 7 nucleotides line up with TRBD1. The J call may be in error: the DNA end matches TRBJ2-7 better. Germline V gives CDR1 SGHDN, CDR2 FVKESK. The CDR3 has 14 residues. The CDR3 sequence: CASSQETGAVEQYF. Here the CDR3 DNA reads TGTGCCAGCAGCCAAGAAACAGGGGCAGTTGAGCAGTACTTC.

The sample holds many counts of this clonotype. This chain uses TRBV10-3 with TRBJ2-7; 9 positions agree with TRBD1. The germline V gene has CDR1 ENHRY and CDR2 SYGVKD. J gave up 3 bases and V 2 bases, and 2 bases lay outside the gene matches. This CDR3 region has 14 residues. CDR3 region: CAISEGGQGYEQYF. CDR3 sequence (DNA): TGTGCCATCAGTGAGGGGGGACAGGGCTACGAGCAGTACTTC.

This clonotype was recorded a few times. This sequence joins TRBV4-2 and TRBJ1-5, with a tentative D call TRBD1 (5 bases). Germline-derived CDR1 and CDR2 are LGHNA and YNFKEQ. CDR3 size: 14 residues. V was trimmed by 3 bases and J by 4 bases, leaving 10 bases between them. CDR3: CASSQSGPNQPQHF. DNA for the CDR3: TGTGCCAGCAGCCAGTCAGGGCCAAATCAGCCCCAGCATTTT.

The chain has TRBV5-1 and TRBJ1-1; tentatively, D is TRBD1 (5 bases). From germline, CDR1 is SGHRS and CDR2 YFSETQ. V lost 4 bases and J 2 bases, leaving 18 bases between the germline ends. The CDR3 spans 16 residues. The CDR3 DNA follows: TGCGCCAGCAGCGCCCTAGACAGTTACCAAAACACTGAAGCTTTCTTT. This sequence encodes CASSALDSYQNTEAFF.

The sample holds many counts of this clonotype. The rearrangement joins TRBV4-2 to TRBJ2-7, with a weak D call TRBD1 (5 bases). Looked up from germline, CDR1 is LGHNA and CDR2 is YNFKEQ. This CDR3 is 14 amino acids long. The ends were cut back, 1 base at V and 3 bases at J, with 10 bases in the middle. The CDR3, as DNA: TGTGCCAGCAGCCAAGGTCACCAGGGCTACGAGCAGTACTTC. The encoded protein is CASSQGHQGYEQYF.

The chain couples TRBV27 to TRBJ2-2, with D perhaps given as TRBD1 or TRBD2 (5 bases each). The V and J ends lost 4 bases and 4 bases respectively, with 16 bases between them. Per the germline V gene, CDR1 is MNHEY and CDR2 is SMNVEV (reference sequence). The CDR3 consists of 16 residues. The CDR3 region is CASSSLGPSGTGELFF. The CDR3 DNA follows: TGTGCCAGCAGTTCTCTGGGACCCTCGGGCACCGGGGAGCTGTTTTTT.

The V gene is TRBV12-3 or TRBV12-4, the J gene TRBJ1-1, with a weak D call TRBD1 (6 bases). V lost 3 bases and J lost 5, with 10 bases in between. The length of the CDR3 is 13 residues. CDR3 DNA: TGTGCCAGCAGTTTTGTAAGGGGGACTGAAGCTTTCTTT. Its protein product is CASSFVRGTEAFF.

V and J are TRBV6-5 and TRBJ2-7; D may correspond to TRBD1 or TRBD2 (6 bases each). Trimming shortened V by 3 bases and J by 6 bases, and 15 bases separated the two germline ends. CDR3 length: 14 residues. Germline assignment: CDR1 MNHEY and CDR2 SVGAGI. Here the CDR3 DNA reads TGTGCCAGCAGTTATAGGGGGGTTCCCCGCGAGCAGTACTTC. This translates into CASSYRGVPREQYF.

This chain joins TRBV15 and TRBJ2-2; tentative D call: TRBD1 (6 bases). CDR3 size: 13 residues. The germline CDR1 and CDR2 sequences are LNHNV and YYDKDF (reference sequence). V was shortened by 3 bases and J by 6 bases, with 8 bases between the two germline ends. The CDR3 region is CATSSRGPGELFF. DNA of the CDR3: TGTGCCACCAGCAGCAGGGGTCCCGGGGAGCTGTTTTTT.

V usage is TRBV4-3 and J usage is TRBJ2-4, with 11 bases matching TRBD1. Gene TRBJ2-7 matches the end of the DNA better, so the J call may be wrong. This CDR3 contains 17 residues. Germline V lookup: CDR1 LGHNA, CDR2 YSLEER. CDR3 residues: CASSQDPYGQGANEQYF. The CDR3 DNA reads TGCGCCAGCAGCCAAGATCCATACGGACAGGGGGCAAACGAGCAGTACTTC.

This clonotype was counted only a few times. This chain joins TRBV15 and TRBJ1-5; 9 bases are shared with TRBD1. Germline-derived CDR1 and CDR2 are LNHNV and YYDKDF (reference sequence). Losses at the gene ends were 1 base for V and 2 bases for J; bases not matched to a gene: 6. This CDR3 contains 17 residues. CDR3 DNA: TGTGCCACCAGCAGAGTCCCGGACAGGGGCGGCAATCAGCCCCAGCATTTT. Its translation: CATSRVPDRGGNQPQHF. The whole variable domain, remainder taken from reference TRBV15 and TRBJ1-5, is DAMVIQNPRYQVTQFGKPVTLSCSQTLNHNVMYWYQQKSSQAPKLLFHYYDKDFNNEADTPDNFQSRRPNTSFCFLDIRSPGLGDTAMYLCATSRVPDRGGNQPQHFGDGTRLSIL.

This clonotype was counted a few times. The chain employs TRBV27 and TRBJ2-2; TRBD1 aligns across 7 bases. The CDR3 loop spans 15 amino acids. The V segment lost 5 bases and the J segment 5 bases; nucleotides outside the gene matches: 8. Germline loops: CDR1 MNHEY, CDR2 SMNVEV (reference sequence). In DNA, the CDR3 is TGTGCCAGCAGTCTACGACAGGGATGGACCGGGGAGCTGTTTTTT. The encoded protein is CASSLRQGWTGELFF.

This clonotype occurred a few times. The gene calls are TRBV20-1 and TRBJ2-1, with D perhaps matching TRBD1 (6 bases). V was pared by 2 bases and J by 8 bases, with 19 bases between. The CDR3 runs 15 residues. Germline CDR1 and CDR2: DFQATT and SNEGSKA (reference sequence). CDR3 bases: TGCAGTGCTAGAACCCCGGGACCGAAGGGGGATGAGCAGTTCTTC. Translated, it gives CSARTPGPKGDEQFF.

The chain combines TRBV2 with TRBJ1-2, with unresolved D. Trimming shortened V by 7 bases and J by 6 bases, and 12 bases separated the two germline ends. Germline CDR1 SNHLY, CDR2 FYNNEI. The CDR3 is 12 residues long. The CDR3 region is CASTQDGDGYTF. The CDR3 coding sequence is TGTGCCAGCACTCAAGACGGGGATGGCTACACCTTC.

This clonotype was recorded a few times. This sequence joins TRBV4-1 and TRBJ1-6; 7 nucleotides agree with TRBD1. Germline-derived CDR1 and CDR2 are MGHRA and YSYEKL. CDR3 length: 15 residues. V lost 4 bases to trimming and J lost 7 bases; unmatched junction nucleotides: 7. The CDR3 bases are TGCGCCAGCAGCCTCGCCGACAGGGTAAATTCACCCCTCCACTTT. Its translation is CASSLADRVNSPLHF.

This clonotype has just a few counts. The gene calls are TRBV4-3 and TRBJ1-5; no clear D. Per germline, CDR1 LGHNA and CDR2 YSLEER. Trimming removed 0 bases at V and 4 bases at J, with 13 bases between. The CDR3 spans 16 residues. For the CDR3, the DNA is TGCGCCAGCAGCCAAGATCGGCAGGTTGGGAATCAGCCCCAGCATTTT. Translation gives CASSQDRQVGNQPQHF.

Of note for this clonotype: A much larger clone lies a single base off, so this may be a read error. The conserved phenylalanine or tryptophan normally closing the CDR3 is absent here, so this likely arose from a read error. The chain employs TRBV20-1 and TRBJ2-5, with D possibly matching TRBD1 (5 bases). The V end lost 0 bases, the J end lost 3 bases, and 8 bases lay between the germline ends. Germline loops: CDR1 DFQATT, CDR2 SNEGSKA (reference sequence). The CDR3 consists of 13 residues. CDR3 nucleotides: TGCAGTGCTAGAGATTACAGGAAAGAGACCCAGTACTTA. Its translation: CSARDYRKETQYL.

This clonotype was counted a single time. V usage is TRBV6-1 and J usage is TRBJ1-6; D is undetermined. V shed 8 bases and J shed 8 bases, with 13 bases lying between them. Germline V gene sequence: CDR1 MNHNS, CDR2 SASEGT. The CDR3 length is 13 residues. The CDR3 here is CASLQTQDSPLHF. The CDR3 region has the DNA TGTGCCAGCCTCCAGACCCAGGATTCACCCCTCCACTTT.

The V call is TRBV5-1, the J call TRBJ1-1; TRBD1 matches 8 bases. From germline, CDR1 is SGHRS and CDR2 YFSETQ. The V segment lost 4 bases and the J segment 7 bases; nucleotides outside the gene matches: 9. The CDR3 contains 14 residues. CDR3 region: CASSPEDRAGEAFF. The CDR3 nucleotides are TGCGCCAGCAGCCCGGAGGACAGGGCGGGTGAAGCTTTCTTT.

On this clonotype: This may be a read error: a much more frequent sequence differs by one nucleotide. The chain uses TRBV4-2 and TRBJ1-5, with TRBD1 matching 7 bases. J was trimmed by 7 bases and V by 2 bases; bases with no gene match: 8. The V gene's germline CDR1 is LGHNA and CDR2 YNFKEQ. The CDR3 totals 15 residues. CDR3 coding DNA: TGTGCCAGCAGCCAACGGACAGGCCACGAACAGCCCCAGCATTTT. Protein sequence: CASSQRTGHEQPQHF.

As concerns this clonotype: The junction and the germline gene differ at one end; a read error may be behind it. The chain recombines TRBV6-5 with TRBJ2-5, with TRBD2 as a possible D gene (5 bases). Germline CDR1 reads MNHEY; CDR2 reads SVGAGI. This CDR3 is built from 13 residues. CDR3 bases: TGTGCCAGCACTTACGCCCCGGGGGAGACCCAGTACTTC. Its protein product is CASTYAPGETQYF.

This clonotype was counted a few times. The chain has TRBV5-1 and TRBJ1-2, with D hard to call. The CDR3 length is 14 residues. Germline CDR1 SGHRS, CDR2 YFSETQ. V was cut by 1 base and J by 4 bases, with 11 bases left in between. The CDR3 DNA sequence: TGCGCCAGCAGCTTGACAACACTATCCTATGGCTACACCTTC. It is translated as CASSLTTLSYGYTF.

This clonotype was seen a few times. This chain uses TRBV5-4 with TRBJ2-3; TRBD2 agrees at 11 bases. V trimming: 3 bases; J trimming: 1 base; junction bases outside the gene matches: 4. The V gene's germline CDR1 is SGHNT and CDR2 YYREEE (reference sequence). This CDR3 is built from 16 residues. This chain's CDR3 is CASSWIAGGRTDTQYF. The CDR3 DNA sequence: TGTGCCAGCAGCTGGATAGCGGGGGGGCGCACAGATACGCAGTATTTT.

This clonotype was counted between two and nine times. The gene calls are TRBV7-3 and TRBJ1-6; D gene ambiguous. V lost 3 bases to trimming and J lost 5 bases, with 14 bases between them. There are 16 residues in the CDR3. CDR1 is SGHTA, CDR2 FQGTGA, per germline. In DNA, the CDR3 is TGTGCCAGCAGCTTCCCAGGAAAAGCCGATAATTCACCCCTCCACTTT. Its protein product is CASSFPGKADNSPLHF. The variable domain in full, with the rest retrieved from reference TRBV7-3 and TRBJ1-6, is GAGVSQTPSNKVTEKGKYVELRCDPISGHTALYWYRQSLGQGPEFLIYFQGTGAADDSGLPNDRFFAVRPEGSVSTLKIQRTERGDSAVYLCASSFPGKADNSPLHFGNGTRLTVT.

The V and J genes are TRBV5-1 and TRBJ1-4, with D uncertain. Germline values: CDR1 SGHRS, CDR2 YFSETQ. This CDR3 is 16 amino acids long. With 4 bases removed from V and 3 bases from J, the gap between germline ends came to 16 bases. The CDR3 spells CASSKDGVEPNEKLFF. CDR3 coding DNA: TGCGCCAGCAGCAAGGACGGGGTTGAACCTAATGAAAAACTGTTTTTT.